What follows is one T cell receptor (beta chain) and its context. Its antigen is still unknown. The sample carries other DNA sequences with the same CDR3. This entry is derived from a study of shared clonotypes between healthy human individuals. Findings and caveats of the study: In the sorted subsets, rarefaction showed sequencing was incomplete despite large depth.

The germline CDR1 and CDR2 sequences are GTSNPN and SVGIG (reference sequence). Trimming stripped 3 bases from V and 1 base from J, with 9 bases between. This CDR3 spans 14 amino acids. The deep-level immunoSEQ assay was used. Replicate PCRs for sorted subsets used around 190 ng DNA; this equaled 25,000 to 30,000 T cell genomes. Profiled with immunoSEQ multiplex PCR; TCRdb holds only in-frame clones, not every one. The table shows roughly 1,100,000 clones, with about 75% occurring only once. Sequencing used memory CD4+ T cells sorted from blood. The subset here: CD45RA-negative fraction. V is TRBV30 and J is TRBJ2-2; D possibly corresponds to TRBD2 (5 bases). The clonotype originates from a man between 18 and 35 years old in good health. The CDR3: CAWRKDWNTGELFF. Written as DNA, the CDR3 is TGTGCCTGGAGGAAGGACTGGAACACCGGGGAGCTGTTTTTT.